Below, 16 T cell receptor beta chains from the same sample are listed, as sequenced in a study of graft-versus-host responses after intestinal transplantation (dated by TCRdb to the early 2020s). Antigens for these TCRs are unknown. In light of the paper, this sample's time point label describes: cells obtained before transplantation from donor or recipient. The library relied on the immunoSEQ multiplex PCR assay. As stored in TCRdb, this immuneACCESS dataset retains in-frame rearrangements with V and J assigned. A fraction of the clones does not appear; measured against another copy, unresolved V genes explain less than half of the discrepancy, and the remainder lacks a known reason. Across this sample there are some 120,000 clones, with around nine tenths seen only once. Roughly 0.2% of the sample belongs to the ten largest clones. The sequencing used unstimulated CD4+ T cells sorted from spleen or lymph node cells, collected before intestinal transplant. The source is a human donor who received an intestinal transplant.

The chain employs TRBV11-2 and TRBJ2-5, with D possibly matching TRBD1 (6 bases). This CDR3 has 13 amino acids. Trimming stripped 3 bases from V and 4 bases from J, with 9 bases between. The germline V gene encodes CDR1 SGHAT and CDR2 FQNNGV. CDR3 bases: TGTGCCAGCAGCTTTGAAGGGGGAGAGACCCAGTACTTC. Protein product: CASSFEGGETQYF. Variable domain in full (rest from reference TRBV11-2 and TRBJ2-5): EAGVAQSPRYKIIEKRQSVAFWCNPISGHATLYWYQQILGQGPKLLIQFQNNGVVDDSQLPKDRFSAERLKGVDSTLKIQPAKLEDSAVYLCASSFEGGETQYFGPGTRLLVL.

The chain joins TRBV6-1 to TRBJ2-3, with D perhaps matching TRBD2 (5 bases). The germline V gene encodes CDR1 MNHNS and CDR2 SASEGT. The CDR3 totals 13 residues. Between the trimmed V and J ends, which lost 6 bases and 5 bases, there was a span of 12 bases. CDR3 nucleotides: TGTGCCAGCAGGGTGGGAGTAGGAGATACGCAGTATTTT. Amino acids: CASRVGVGDTQYF.

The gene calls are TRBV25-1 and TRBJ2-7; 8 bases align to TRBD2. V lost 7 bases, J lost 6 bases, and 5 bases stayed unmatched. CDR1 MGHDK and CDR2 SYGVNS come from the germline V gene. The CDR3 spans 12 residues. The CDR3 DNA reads TGTGCCAGCATGAGCGGGGGCGTCGAGCAGTACTTC. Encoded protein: CASMSGGVEQYF.

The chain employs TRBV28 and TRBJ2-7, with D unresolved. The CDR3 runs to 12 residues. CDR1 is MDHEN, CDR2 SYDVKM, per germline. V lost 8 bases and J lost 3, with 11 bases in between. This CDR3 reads CASHSIDYEQYF. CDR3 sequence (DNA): TGTGCCAGCCACTCAATAGACTACGAGCAGTACTTC.

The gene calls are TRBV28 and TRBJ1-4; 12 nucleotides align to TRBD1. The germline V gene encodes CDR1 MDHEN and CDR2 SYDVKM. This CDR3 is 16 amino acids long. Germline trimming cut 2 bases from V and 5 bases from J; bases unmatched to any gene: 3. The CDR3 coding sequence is TGTGCCAGCAGTTTAGGGGGGACAGGGGGCAATGAAAAACTGTTTTTT. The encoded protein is CASSLGGTGGNEKLFF. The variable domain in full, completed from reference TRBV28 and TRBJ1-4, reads DVKVTQSSRYLVKRTGEKVFLECVQDMDHENMFWYRQDPGLGLRLIYFSYDVKMKEKGDIPEGYSVSREKKERFSLILESASTNQTSMYLCASSLGGTGGNEKLFFGSGTQLSVL.

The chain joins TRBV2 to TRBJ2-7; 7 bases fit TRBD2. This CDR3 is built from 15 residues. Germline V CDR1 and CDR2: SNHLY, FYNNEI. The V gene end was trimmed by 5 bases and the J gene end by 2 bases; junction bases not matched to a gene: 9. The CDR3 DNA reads TGTGCCAGCAGTCCGAACTGGGCGGGGGCCTACGAGCAGTACTTC. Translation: CASSPNWAGAYEQYF.

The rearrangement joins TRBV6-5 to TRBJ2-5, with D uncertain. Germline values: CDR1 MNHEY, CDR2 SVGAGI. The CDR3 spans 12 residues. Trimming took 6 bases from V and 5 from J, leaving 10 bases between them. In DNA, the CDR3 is TGTGCCAGCAGCAACAGTAGGGAGACCCAGTACTTC. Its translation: CASSNSRETQYF.

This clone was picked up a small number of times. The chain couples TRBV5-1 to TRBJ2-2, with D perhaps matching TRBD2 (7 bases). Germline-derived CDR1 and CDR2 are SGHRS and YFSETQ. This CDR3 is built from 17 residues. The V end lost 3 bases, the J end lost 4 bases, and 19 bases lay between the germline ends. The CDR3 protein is CASSSPGRGLVTGELFF. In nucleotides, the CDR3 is TGCGCCAGCAGCTCCCCTGGGCGGGGGCTCGTCACCGGGGAGCTGTTTTTT.

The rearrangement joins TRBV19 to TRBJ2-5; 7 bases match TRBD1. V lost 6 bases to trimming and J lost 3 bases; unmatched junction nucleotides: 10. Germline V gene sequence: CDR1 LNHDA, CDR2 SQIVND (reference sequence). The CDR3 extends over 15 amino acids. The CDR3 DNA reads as TGTGCCAGTAGCCCTCTTTTAGGGGGCAAAGAGACCCAGTACTTC. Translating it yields CASSPLLGGKETQYF.

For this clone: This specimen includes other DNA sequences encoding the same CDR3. This chain's CDR3 is CASSLQGYEQYF. CDR3 nucleotides: TGTGCCAGCAGCTTACAGGGCTACGAGCAGTACTTC. The rearrangement links TRBV7-2 to TRBJ2-7, with TRBD1 as a possible D gene (5 bases). Per the germline V gene, CDR1 is SGHTA and CDR2 is FQGNSA. There are 12 residues in the CDR3. The ends were cut back, 2 bases at V and 3 bases at J, with 5 bases in the middle.

For the CDR3, the DNA is TGTGCCAGCAGCCCAAGGACAGGGACCTACGAGCAGTACTTC. This sequence encodes CASSPRTGTYEQYF. The chain has TRBV5-5 and TRBJ2-7; TRBD1 aligns across 8 bases. The CDR3 is 14 amino acids. Germline-derived CDR1 and CDR2 are SGHKS and YYEKEE (reference sequence). V lost 4 bases and J lost 2; bases outside the gene matches: 5.

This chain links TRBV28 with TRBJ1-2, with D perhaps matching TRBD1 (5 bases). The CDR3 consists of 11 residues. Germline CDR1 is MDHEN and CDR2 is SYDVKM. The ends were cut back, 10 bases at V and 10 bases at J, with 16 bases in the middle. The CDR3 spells CAIRGRVDYTF. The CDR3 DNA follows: TGTGCCATCCGGGGGAGGGTCGACTACACCTTC.

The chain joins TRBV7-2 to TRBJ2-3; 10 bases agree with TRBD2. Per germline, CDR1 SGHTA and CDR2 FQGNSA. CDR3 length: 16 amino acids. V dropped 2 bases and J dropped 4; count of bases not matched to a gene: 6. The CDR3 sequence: CASSLMASGGSDTQYF. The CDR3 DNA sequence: TGTGCCAGCAGCTTAATGGCTAGCGGGGGTTCAGATACGCAGTATTTT.

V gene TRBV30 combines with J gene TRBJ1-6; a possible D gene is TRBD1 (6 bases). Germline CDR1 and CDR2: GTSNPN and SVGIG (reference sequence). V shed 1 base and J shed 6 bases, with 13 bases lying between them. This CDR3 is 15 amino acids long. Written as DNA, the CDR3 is TGTGCCTGGAGTGACTTTGGACAGATTAATTCACCCCTCCACTTT. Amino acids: CAWSDFGQINSPLHF.

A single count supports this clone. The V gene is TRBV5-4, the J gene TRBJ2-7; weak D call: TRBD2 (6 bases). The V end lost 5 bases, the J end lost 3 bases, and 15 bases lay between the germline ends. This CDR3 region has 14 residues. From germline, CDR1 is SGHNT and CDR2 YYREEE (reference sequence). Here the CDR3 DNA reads TGTGCCAGCAGACCCTGGCGGGGCTTCTACGAGCAGTACTTC. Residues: CASRPWRGFYEQYF.

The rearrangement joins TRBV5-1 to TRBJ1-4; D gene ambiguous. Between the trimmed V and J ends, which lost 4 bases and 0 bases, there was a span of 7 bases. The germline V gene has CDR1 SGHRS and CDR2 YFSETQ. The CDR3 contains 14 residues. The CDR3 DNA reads TGCGCCAGCAGCGAGACTGCAACTAATGAAAAACTGTTTTTT. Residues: CASSETATNEKLFF.